The 21 T cell receptor beta chains given below trace back to one sample, sequenced in a study of regulatory T cells in long-lasting Graves disease. Time point reported: newly diagnosed GD, antithyroid drugs for less than 3 months. Extracted RNA from PBMCs served as the source of the TCR library. Construction of the TCR beta libraries employed iRepertoire HTBI primers in conjunction with Arm-PCR of CDR3 regions. TCRdb independently ran MiXCR on the multiplex PCR reads; one entry per CDR3 protein. The sample consists of about 380,000 distinct CDR3 sequences, about a sixth of them appearing once. The sequences come from peripheral blood mononuclear cells (PBMCs), collected at new diagnosis, from a patient treated with antithyroid drugs. These receptors were obtained from a female donor with Graves disease.

This clonotype showed up many times. V gene TRBV24-1 combines with J gene TRBJ2-2; possibly TRBD2 for D (5 bases). Germline-derived CDR1 and CDR2 are KGHDR and SFDVKD. With 5 bases removed from V and 0 bases from J, the gap between germline ends came to 9 bases. This CDR3 is built from 15 residues. The CDR3 loop is CATSALASNTGELFF. The CDR3 coding sequence is TGTGCCACCAGTGCCCTAGCCTCGAACACCGGGGAGCTGTTTTTT.

On this clonotype: With a much larger clone just one base away, this may be a read error. The rearrangement links TRBV6-5 to TRBJ2-1; TRBD1 matches 11 bases. Germline lookup yields CDR1 MNHEY and CDR2 SVGAGI. This CDR3 region has 17 residues. CDR3 residues: CASSYSKYWTGGGEQLF. The CDR3 DNA is TGTGCCAGCAGTTACTCGAAGTATTGGACAGGGGGCGGTGAGCAGCTCTTC.

This clonotype was detected ten times or more. This rearrangement joins TRBV7-2 to TRBJ1-4; D is ambiguous. The ends were cut back, 5 bases at V and 8 bases at J, with 18 bases in the middle. This CDR3 has 15 amino acids. Germline CDR1 reads SGHTA; CDR2 reads FQGNSA. This chain's CDR3 is CASSPAAARLEKLFF. The CDR3 DNA follows: TGTGCCAGCAGCCCAGCAGCGGCACGGTTGGAAAAACTGTTTTTT.

To note about this clonotype: This may stem from a read error, because a much larger clone lies one nucleotide away. The V gene is TRBV6-5, the J gene TRBJ2-7; 10 nucleotides agree with TRBD2. In germline, CDR1 is MNHEY, CDR2 SVGAGI. The CDR3 covers 15 residues. The CDR3 protein is CASSYLASGSYVQYF. The CDR3 DNA sequence: TGTGCCAGCAGTTATTTGGCTAGCGGGAGCTACGTGCAGTACTTC.

This clonotype was seen only once. With a much larger clone just one base away, this may be a read error. The CDR3 loop reads CASSQLAGGTYTQYF. DNA for the CDR3: TGTGCCAGCAGCCAACTAGCGGGAGGCACATATACGCAGTATTTT. This sequence joins TRBV6-1 and TRBJ2-3, with 12 bases lining up with TRBD2. From germline, CDR1 is MNHNS and CDR2 SASEGT. The CDR3 runs 15 residues.

This clonotype appeared many times. The CDR3 region is CASSLGAGDTEAFF. The CDR3 coding sequence is TGTGCCAGCAGCTTAGGGGCAGGGGACACTGAAGCTTTCTTT. The chain uses TRBV11-2 and TRBJ1-1; D possibly corresponds to TRBD1 (6 bases). The germline V gene encodes CDR1 SGHAT and CDR2 FQNNGV. V lost 1 base to trimming and J lost 3 bases, with 9 bases between them. The CDR3 loop spans 14 amino acids.

This clonotype was recorded at least ten times. The chain uses TRBV6-5 and TRBJ2-5; D uncertain. Germline CDR1 and CDR2: MNHEY and SVGAGI. V was pared by 3 bases and J by 2 bases, with 10 bases between. The CDR3 covers 14 residues. The CDR3 loop reads CASSYLSPQETQYF. DNA for the CDR3: TGTGCCAGCAGTTATTTGTCCCCGCAAGAGACCCAGTACTTC.

J is TRBJ1-2 and V is TRBV6-1; 7 nucleotides align to TRBD1. Losses at the gene ends were 6 bases for V and 8 bases for J; bases not matched to a gene: 9. In germline, CDR1 is MNHNS, CDR2 SASEGT. CDR3 length: 13 amino acids. The CDR3 protein is CASRQQGLGGYTF. Here the CDR3 DNA reads TGTGCCAGCAGGCAACAGGGGTTGGGGGGCTACACCTTC.

This clonotype was seen a handful of times. The chain carries TRBV19 and TRBJ1-5; TRBD1 matches 7 bases. CDR3 length: 15 amino acids. The germline V gene has CDR1 LNHDA and CDR2 SQIVND (reference sequence). The ends lost 7 bases at V and 5 bases at J; junction bases unmatched: 11. The chain's CDR3 is CASTEQGRPDQPQHF. The CDR3 nucleotides are TGTGCCAGTACCGAACAGGGGCGACCAGATCAGCCCCAGCATTTT.

Ten or more counts support this clonotype. This rearrangement joins TRBV28 to TRBJ2-7, with 7 bases lining up with TRBD2. CDR3 size: 16 residues. V shed 3 bases and J 3 bases; nucleotides not matched to a gene: 11. Germline V gene lookup returns CDR1 MDHEN and CDR2 SYDVKM. In nucleotides, the CDR3 is TGTGCCAGCAGTTTTTTAGGGCAGGCGGGGGACTACGAGCAGTACTTC. Residues: CASSFLGQAGDYEQYF. Combining the CDR3 with reference TRBV28 and TRBJ2-7 gives the whole variable domain DVKVTQSSRYLVKRTGEKVFLECVQDMDHENMFWYRQDPGLGLRLIYFSYDVKMKEKGDIPEGYSVSREKKERFSLILESASTNQTSMYLCASSFLGQAGDYEQYFGPGTRLTVT.

The sample holds many counts of this clonotype. The chain joins TRBV12-3 or TRBV12-4 to TRBJ2-1, with 10 bases lining up with TRBD2. The CDR3 spans 17 residues. The J segment lost 10 bases and the V segment lost 5 bases, leaving 17 bases of the junction unmatched. For the CDR3, the DNA is TGTGCCAGCAGTCCTACACTGACTAGCGGGTCGAGCCAGGAGCAGTTCTTC. As protein: CASSPTLTSGSSQEQFF.

The chain has TRBV30 and TRBJ1-4; D remains unclear. Between the trimmed V and J ends, which lost 3 bases and 7 bases, there was a span of 9 bases. There are 12 residues in the CDR3. CDR1 is GTSNPN and CDR2 is SVGIG in the germline V gene (reference sequence). Here the CDR3 DNA reads TGTGCCTGGAGGGCGACGGGTGAAAAACTGTTTTTT. Its protein product is CAWRATGEKLFF. The full variable domain, with the rest looked up from reference TRBV30 and TRBJ1-4, is SQTIHQWPATLVQPVGSPLSLECTVEGTSNPNLYWYRQAAGRGLQLLFYSVGIGQISSEVPQNLSASRPQDRQFILSSKKLLLSDSGFYLCAWRATGEKLFFGSGTQLSVL.

This clonotype was seen ten or more times. This sequence joins TRBV2 and TRBJ1-1; TRBD1 aligns across 7 bases. CDR1 and CDR2 (germline): SNHLY, FYNNEI. V lost 2 bases and J lost 0; bases outside the gene matches: 3. The CDR3 is 15 residues long. CDR3 nucleotides: TGTGCCAGCAGTGAAACAGGGACAGTGAACACTGAAGCTTTCTTT. Amino acid sequence: CASSETGTVNTEAFF. The full variable domain, with the rest looked up from reference TRBV2 and TRBJ1-1, is EPEVTQTPSHQVTQMGQEVILRCVPISNHLYFYWYRQILGQKVEFLVSFYNNEISEKSEIFDDQFSVERPDGSNFTLKIRSTKLEDSAMYFCASSETGTVNTEAFFGQGTRLTVV.

This clonotype was detected a few times. A much larger clone is a single base away; this may be a read error. This is likely a read error, given that the CDR3 carries no conserved phenylalanine or tryptophan at its end. This sequence joins TRBV20-1 and TRBJ1-2; D gene uncertain. The CDR3 has 13 amino acids. The germline V gene has CDR1 DFQATT and CDR2 SNEGSKA (reference sequence). Trimming took off 6 bases at V and 3 bases at J, with 14 bases between the two ends. The CDR3 reads CSATLDIDYGYTS. CDR3 sequence (DNA): TGCAGTGCCACTCTCGACATTGACTATGGCTACACCTCC.

This clonotype came up many times. The gene calls are TRBV28 and TRBJ2-5; D is perhaps TRBD1 (5 bases). CDR3 length: 13 residues. Trimming took 3 bases from V and 7 from J, leaving 12 bases between them. Germline V CDR1 and CDR2: MDHEN, SYDVKM. CDR3 in DNA: TGTGCCAGCAGTTTGACAGATTCGGGGACCCAGTACTTC. It encodes CASSLTDSGTQYF.

The sample holds many counts of this clonotype. The DNA for the CDR3 is TGCAGTGCTAGCATGGGGGGGCCGGTCACTGAAGCTTTCTTT. This encodes CSASMGGPVTEAFF. The rearrangement uses TRBV20-1 and TRBJ1-1, with TRBD1 as a possible D gene (6 bases). Deletions cut 3 bases from V and 4 bases from J, with 15 bases between. Germline V gives CDR1 DFQATT, CDR2 SNEGSKA (reference sequence). The CDR3 consists of 14 residues.

This clonotype has more than one count but fewer than ten. The CDR3 region has the DNA TGTGCCAGCAGCCAAGAAGGGGGGATTATGACTGAAGCTTTCTTT. It is translated as CASSQEGGIMTEAFF. The rearrangement uses TRBV14 and TRBJ1-1; D is possibly TRBD1 (6 bases). The CDR3 extends over 15 amino acids. The germline V and J ends were trimmed by 0 bases and 5 bases, with 13 bases remaining between them. Germline V lookup: CDR1 SGHDN, CDR2 FVKESK. Drawing the rest from reference TRBV14 and TRBJ1-1, the complete variable domain is EAGVTQFPSHSVIEKGQTVTLRCDPISGHDNLYWYRRVMGKEIKFLLHFVKESKQDESGMPNNRFLAERTGGTYSTLKVQPAELEDSGVYFCASSQEGGIMTEAFFGQGTRLTVV.

The chain links TRBV2 to TRBJ1-5, with unresolved D. This CDR3 comprises 15 residues. The germline V and J ends were trimmed by 3 bases and 0 bases, with 9 bases remaining between them. CDR1 is SNHLY, CDR2 FYNNEI, per germline. The CDR3 here is CASSDRRFSNQPQHF. The CDR3 DNA reads as TGTGCCAGCAGTGACAGGAGGTTTAGCAATCAGCCCCAGCATTTT.

Many counts were recorded for this clonotype. The chain links TRBV9 to TRBJ2-3, with TRBD2 matching 10 bases. J lost 2 bases, V lost 3 bases, and 3 bases had no gene match. Germline values: CDR1 SGDLS, CDR2 YYNGEE. The CDR3 totals 15 residues. The CDR3 sequence: CASSATSGTTDTQYF. CDR3 in DNA: TGTGCCAGCAGCGCAACTAGCGGGACCACAGATACGCAGTATTTT. Using reference TRBV9 and TRBJ2-3 for the parts outside the CDR3, the full variable domain is DSGVTQTPKHLITATGQRVTLRCSPRSGDLSVYWYQQSLDQGLQFLIQYYNGEERAKGNILERFSAQQFPDLHSELNLSSLELGDSALYFCASSATSGTTDTQYFGPGTRLTVL.

The sample holds many counts of this clonotype. This chain uses TRBV4-2 with TRBJ1-4; TRBD1 aligns across 11 bases. CDR1 is LGHNA, CDR2 YNFKEQ, per germline. V lost 4 bases, J lost 14 bases, and 15 bases stayed unmatched. The CDR3 has 16 amino acids. CDR3 in DNA: TGTGCCAGCAGCCTCAATCCGGGACAGGGGGAATCTGTCCTGTTTTTT. Translation: CASSLNPGQGESVLFF.

This clonotype has a count of ten or more. This chain joins TRBV29-1 and TRBJ2-5, with 7 nucleotides matching TRBD1. Germline trimming cut 5 bases from V and 2 bases from J; bases unmatched to any gene: 2. The germline V gene encodes CDR1 SQVTM and CDR2 ANQGSEA. The CDR3 is made up of 12 amino acids. The CDR3 DNA sequence: TGCAGCGTTAGGGGACAGCAAGAGACCCAGTACTTC. It translates to CSVRGQQETQYF.